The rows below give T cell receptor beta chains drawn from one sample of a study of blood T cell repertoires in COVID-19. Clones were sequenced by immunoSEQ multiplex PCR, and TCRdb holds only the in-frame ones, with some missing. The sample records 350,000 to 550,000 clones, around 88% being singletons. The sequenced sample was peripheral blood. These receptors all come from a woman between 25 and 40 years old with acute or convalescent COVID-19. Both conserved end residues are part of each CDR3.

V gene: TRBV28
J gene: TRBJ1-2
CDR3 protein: CASTRTVISYGYTF

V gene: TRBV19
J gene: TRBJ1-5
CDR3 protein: CASSMKSGGFSNQPQHF

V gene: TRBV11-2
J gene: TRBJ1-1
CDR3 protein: CASSPLRGLEAFF

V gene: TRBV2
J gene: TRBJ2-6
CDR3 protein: CASKGQGANVLTF

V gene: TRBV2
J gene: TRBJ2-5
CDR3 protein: CASKSRETQYF

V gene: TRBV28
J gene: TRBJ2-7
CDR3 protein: CASSFFPPAAVDEQYF

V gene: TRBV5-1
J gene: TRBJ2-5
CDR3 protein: CASSLQPRGGETQYF

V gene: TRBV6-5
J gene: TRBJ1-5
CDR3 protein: CASTNSKPQPQHF

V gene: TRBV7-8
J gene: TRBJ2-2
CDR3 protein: CASSGGRTGELFF

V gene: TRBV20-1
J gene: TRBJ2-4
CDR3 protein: CSIAGNIQYF

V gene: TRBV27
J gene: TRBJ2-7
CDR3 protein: CASSLSPQGSYEQYF

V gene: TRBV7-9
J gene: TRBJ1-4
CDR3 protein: CASSLKGATNEKLFF

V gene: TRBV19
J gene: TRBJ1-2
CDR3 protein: CASRRQGNYGYTF

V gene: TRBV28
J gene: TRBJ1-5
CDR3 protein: CASSSRGKPNQPQHF

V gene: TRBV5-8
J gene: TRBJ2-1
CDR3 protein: CASSLVRGLTYNEQFF

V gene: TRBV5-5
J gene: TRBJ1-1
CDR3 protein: CASSSWGTGVDTEAFF

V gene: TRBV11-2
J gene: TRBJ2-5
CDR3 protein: CASSESGSVVTQYF

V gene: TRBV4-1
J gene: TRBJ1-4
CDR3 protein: CASSQDSGRDEKLLF

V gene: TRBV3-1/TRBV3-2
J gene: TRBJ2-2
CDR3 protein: CASSQDGLAGRTGELFF

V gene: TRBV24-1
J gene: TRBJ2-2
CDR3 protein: CATSDPGTGRTGELFF

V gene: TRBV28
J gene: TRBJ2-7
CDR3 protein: CASTPPDGGPYEQYF

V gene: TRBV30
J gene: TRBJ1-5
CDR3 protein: CAWSTRVQQPQHF

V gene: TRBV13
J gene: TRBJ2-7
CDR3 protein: CASSLGVQGLYEQYF

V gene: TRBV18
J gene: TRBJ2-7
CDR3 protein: CASSNGQSVSYEQYF

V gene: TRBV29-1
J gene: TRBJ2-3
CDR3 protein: CSVEDPGTDTQYF

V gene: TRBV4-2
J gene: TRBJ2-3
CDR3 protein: CASSRRTGGVTDTQYF

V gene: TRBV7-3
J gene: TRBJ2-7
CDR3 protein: CASSLGVQEGGGASYEQYF

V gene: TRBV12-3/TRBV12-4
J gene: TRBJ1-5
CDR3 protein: CASGPGGTQPQHF

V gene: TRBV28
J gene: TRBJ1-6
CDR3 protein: CASRARDRSALHF

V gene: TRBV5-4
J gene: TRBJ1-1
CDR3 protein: CASNPRGGTGYTEAFF

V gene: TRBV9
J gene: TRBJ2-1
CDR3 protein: CASSVGGLAGPHNEQFF

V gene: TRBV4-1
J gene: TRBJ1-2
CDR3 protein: CASSQERGGAGYTF